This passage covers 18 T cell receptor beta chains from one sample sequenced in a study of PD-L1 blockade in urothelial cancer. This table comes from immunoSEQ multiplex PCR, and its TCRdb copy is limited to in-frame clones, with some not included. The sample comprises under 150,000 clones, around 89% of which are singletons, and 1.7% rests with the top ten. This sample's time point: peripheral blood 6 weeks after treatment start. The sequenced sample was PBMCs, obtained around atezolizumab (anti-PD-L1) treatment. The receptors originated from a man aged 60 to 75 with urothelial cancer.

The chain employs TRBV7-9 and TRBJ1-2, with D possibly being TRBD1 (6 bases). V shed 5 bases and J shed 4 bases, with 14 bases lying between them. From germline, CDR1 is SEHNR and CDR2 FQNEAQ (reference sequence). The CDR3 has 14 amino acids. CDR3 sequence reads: CASSTSGTFYGYTF. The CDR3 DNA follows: TGTGCCAGCAGCACATCCGGGACATTCTATGGCTACACCTTC. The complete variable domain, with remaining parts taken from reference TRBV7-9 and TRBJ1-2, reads DTGVSQNPRHKITKRGQNVTFRCDPISEHNRLYWYRQTLGQGPEFLTYFQNEAQLEKSRLLSDRFSAERPKGSFSTLEIQRTEQGDSAMYLCASSTSGTFYGYTFGSGTRLTVV.

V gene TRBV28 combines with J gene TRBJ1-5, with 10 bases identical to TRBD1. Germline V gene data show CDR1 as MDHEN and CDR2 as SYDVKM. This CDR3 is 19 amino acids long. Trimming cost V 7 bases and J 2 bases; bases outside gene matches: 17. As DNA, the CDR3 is TGTGCCAGCATCGCACCGCGGGACAGGGGATTTATGGGCAATCAGCCCCAGCATTTT. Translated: CASIAPRDRGFMGNQPQHF.

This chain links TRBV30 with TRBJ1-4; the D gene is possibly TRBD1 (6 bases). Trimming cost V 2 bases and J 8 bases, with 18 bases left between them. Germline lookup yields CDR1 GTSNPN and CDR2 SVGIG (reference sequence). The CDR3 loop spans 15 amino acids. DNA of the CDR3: TGTGCCTGGAGTAATGGGGGCACGGTGGGCGAAAAACTGTTTTTT. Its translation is CAWSNGGTVGEKLFF.

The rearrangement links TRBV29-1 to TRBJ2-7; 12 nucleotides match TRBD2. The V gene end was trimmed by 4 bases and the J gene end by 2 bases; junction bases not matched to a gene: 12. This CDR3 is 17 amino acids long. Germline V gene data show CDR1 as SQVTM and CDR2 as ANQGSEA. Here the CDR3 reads CSVVWRLAGVATYEQYF. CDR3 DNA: TGCAGCGTTGTCTGGAGACTAGCGGGAGTGGCGACCTACGAGCAGTACTTC.

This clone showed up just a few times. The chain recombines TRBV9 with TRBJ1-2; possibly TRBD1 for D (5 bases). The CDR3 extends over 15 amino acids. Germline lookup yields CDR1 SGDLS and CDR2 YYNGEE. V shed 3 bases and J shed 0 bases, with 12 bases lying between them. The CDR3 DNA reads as TGTGCCAGCAGCGCAAGCGAGACAGCTAACTATGGCTACACCTTC. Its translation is CASSASETANYGYTF.

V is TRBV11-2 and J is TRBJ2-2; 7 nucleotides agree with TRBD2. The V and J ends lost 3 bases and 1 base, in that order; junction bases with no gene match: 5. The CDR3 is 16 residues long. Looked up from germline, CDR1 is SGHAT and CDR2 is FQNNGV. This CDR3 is CASSLQGGRNTGELFF. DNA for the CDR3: TGTGCCAGCAGCTTGCAGGGCGGGAGGAACACCGGGGAGCTGTTTTTT.

CDR3 coding DNA: TGTGCCAGCAGTTTCCCGGACAGGGGTTCACCCCTCCACTTT. Its protein product is CASSFPDRGSPLHF. The rearrangement joins TRBV27 to TRBJ1-6; 9 bases are shared with TRBD1. V trimming: 3 bases; J trimming: 9 bases; junction bases outside the gene matches: 3. Germline V lookup: CDR1 MNHEY, CDR2 SMNVEV (reference sequence). The CDR3 is made up of 14 amino acids.

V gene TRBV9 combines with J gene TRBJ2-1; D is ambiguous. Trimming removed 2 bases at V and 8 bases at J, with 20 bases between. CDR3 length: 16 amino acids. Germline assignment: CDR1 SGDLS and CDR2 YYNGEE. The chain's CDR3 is CASSVVSTGPPHEQFF. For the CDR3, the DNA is TGTGCCAGCAGCGTCGTTAGCACGGGTCCCCCCCATGAGCAGTTCTTC. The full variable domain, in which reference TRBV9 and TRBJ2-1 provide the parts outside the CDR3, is DSGVTQTPKHLITATGQRVTLRCSPRSGDLSVYWYQQSLDQGLQFLIQYYNGEERAKGNILERFSAQQFPDLHSELNLSSLELGDSALYFCASSVVSTGPPHEQFFGPGTRLTVL.

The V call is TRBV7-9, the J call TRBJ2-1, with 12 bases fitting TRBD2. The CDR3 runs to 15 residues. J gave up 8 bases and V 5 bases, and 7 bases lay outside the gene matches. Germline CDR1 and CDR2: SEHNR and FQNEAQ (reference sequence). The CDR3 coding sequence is TGTGCCAGCAGCCTACTAGCGGGGGGTCCGGATGAGCAGTTCTTC. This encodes CASSLLAGGPDEQFF.

The CDR3 DNA reads as TGTGCCAGCAGCTATAGCGGCCCCTACAATGAGCAGTTCTTC. Its protein product is CASSYSGPYNEQFF. The chain is built from TRBV7-2 and TRBJ2-1, with a weak D call TRBD2 (6 bases). Deletions cut 4 bases from V and 2 bases from J, with 9 bases between. This CDR3 has 14 amino acids. The V gene's germline CDR1 is SGHTA and CDR2 FQGNSA.

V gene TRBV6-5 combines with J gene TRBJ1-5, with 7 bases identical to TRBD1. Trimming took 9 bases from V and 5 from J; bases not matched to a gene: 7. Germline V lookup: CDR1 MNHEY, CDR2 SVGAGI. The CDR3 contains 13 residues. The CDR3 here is CASQGDWDQPQHF. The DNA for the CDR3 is TGTGCCAGTCAGGGGGATTGGGATCAGCCCCAGCATTTT.

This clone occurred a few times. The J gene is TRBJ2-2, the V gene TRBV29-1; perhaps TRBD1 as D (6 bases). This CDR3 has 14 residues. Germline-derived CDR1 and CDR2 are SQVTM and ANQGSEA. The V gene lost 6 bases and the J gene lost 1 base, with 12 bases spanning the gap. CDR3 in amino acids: CSVDPGQNTGELFF. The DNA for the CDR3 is TGCAGCGTCGATCCGGGACAGAACACCGGGGAGCTGTTTTTT.

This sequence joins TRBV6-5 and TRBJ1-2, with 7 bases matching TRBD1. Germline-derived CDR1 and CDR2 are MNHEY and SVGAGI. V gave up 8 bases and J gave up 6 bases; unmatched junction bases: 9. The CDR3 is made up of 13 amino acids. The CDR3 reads CASQTRQGDGYTF. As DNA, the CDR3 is TGTGCCAGCCAAACACGGCAGGGGGATGGCTACACCTTC.

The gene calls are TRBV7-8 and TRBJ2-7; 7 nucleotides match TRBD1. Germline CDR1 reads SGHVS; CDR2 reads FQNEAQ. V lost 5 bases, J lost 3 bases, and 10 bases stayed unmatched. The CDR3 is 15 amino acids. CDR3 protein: CASSATTGQRYEQYF. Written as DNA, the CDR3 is TGTGCCAGCAGCGCCACAACGGGACAGCGCTACGAGCAGTACTTC.

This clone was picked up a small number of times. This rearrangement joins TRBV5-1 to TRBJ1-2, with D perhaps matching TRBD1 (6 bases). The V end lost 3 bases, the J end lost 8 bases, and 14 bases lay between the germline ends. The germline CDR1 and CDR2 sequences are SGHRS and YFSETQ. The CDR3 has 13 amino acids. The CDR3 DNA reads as TGCGCCAGCAGCTGGGGGGGCTCGAGGGGCTACACCTTC. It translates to CASSWGGSRGYTF.

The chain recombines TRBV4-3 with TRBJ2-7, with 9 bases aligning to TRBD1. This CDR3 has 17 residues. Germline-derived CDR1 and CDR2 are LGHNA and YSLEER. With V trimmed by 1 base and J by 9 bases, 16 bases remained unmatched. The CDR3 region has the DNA TGCGCCAGCAGCCAAGGTAGGGACAGGGCGTCGTCGGGAAGGCAGTACTTC. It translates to CASSQGRDRASSGRQYF.

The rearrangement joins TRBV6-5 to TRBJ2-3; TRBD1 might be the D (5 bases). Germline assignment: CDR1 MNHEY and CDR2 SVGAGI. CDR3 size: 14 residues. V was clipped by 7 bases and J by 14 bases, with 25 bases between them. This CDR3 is CASTVKTGHNRLYF. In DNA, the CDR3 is TGTGCCAGCACCGTTAAAACCGGACACAATCGACTGTATTTT.

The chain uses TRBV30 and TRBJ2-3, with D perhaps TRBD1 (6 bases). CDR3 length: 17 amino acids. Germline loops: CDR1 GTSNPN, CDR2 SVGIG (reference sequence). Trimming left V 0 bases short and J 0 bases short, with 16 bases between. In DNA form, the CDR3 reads TGTGCCTGGAGTGTTAGTTTGGCAGGGGCTAGCACAGATACGCAGTATTTT. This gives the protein CAWSVSLAGASTDTQYF.